This TCR beta chain was identified in a study of monozygotic twins with inflammatory bowel disease. Study-level findings and limits: For IBD, no single strong associated signal or clonotype was supported. TCRbeta diversity (inverse Simpson) was lower in IBD patients than in healthy co-twins.

Addition of UMIs with a 6-nucleotide sample barcode was achieved by template switching. TCRdb derives one entry per CDR3 protein from the 5' RACE reads, leaving out DNA. The ten most abundant clones cover approximately 2.3% of a sample with approximately 400,000 distinct CDR3 sequences. CDR3 length equals 18 residues. Germline V gives CDR1 SGHAT, CDR2 FQNNGV. For this clonotype: The target antigen is unknown.

Sequenced material: blood. The chain recombines TRBV11-2 with TRBJ2-1; the D call of TRBD2 rests on TCRdb alone, since no DNA is present to check it. This clonotype was sampled from a human donor with ulcerative colitis or Crohn's disease, or a healthy co-twin of an affected twin (not recorded which). The CDR3 sequence: CASSFLWGGPFSYNEQFF.